A selection of T cell receptor beta chains follows, all from one sample in a study of blood T cell repertoires in COVID-19. Only in-frame clones appear in the TCRdb table, and some are missing; sequencing was by immunoSEQ multiplex PCR. There are approximately 120,000 clones in the sample; about 83% occur only once, and approximately 5% lies in the top ten. The specimen sequenced was peripheral blood. These receptors were collected from a human donor in a cohort sampled during active COVID-19. Each CDR3 is given with its conserved first and last residue. D genes are given only for firm matches.

v_call: TRBV4-3; d_call: TRBD1; j_call: TRBJ2-1; cdr3_aa: CASSQDRTGGRDEQFF; cdr3_nt: TGCGCCAGCAGCCAAGATCGGACAGGGGGCAGGGATGAGCAGTTCTTC
v_call: TRBV24-1; d_call: NA; j_call: TRBJ2-5; cdr3_aa: CATRDPGLETQYF; cdr3_nt: TGTGCCACCAGAGACCCAGGGTTGGAGACCCAGTACTTC
v_call: TRBV10-1; d_call: NA; j_call: TRBJ2-3; cdr3_aa: CATGADTQYF; cdr3_nt: TGCGCCACTGGAGCAGATACGCAGTATTTT
v_call: TRBV30; d_call: TRBD1; j_call: TRBJ1-5; cdr3_aa: CAWSSGTGINQPQHF; cdr3_nt: TGTGCCTGGAGTTCCGGGACAGGGATAAATCAGCCCCAGCATTTT
v_call: TRBV4-2; d_call: NA; j_call: TRBJ1-4; cdr3_aa: CASSQDAMGGPNEKLFF; cdr3_nt: TGTGCCAGCAGCCAAGATGCCATGGGGGGGCCTAATGAAAAACTGTTTTTT
v_call: TRBV11-3; d_call: TRBD2; j_call: TRBJ2-1; cdr3_aa: CASSRRTSRDDEQFF; cdr3_nt: TGTGCCAGCAGCCGCAGGACTAGTAGGGATGATGAGCAGTTCTTC
v_call: TRBV28; d_call: TRBD2; j_call: TRBJ2-1; cdr3_aa: CASSFDRLGRENQFF; cdr3_nt: TGTGCCAGCAGTTTCGACAGACTCGGGCGGGAGAATCAGTTCTTC
v_call: TRBV24-1; d_call: NA; j_call: TRBJ1-1; cdr3_aa: CATSDGQTEAFF; cdr3_nt: TGTGCCACCAGTGATGGACAGACTGAAGCTTTCTTT
v_call: TRBV2; d_call: NA; j_call: TRBJ2-5; cdr3_aa: CASIGGGQETQYF; cdr3_nt: TGTGCCAGCATAGGTGGCGGCCAAGAGACCCAGTACTTC
v_call: TRBV4-1; d_call: TRBD2; j_call: TRBJ2-1; cdr3_aa: CASSQVAAGATNEQFF; cdr3_nt: TGCGCCAGCAGCCAAGTGGCAGCGGGAGCTACAAATGAGCAGTTCTTC
v_call: TRBV25-1; d_call: TRBD1; j_call: TRBJ1-5; cdr3_aa: CASSESGTVQPQHF; cdr3_nt: TGTGCCAGCAGTGAATCTGGGACAGTGCAGCCCCAGCATTTT
v_call: TRBV12-3/TRBV12-4; d_call: NA; j_call: TRBJ2-5; cdr3_aa: CASSPKETQYF; cdr3_nt: TGTGCCAGCAGTCCCAAAGAGACCCAGTACTTC
v_call: TRBV6-5; d_call: NA; j_call: TRBJ1-5; cdr3_aa: CASSGRGHQPQHF; cdr3_nt: TGTGCCAGCAGCGGGAGGGGTCATCAGCCCCAGCATTTT
v_call: TRBV7-2; d_call: TRBD1; j_call: TRBJ1-2; cdr3_aa: CASSSRQGANYGYTF; cdr3_nt: TGTGCCAGCAGTTCTCGACAGGGAGCTAACTATGGCTACACCTTC
v_call: TRBV5-1; d_call: TRBD2; j_call: TRBJ2-1; cdr3_aa: CASSLLGLAGFNEQFF; cdr3_nt: TGCGCCAGCAGCTTGTTGGGACTAGCGGGGTTCAATGAGCAGTTCTTC
v_call: TRBV10-3; d_call: TRBD1; j_call: TRBJ2-6; cdr3_aa: CAIRALQGAPSGANVLTF; cdr3_nt: TGTGCCATCCGGGCCCTACAGGGGGCCCCATCTGGGGCCAACGTCCTGACTTTC